This is a list of T cell receptor beta chains from one sample in a study of identifying expanded T cells in peripheral blood. Assay used: immunoSEQ multiplex PCR; TCRdb lists only in-frame clones, some missing. The sample has around 47,000 clones, 82% seen once. Source material: blood. The receptors stem from a person aged 18 to 75 in good health. Each CDR3 is given with its conserved first and last residue. The D gene is left open where the match is weak. Some rows mark clone size as missing; the rest say once, few, many or name a class of expanded clone.

TRBJ2-1 TRBV7-6 . . TGTGCCAGCAGCTCCTCCGTAGGGACATCTTACAATGAGCAGTTCTTC CASSSSVGTSYNEQFF
TRBJ1-2 TRBV5-4 . TRBD1 TGTGCCAGCAGCAGCCCGGGACAGGGGAGCTATGGCTACACCTTC CASSSPGQGSYGYTF
TRBJ2-2 TRBV5-8 . . TGTGCCAGCAGCTTGGGTAATAGGGCGAACACCGGGGAGCTGTTTTTT CASSLGNRANTGELFF
TRBJ1-2 TRBV7-2 . . TGTGCCAGCAGCTTAAATGTACGGGCAGGGGTCCATGGCTACACCTTC CASSLNVRAGVHGYTF
TRBJ2-3 TRBV5-4 . . TGTGCCAGCTTTAAAGCCAGCACAGATACGCAGTATTTT CASFKASTDTQYF
TRBJ2-2 TRBV19 . . TGTGCCAGTAGTATTGCGGTGAACACCGGGGAGCTGTTTTTT CASSIAVNTGELFF
TRBJ2-1 TRBV19 . TRBD2 TGTGCCAGTAGTACAAAAGGACTAGCGGGAAAACCCTACAATGAGCAGTTCTTC CASSTKGLAGKPYNEQFF
TRBJ1-5 TRBV6-6 . . TGTGCCAGCAGTTACGTGGGGCGCGGCAATCAGCCCCAGCATTTT CASSYVGRGNQPQHF
TRBJ2-1 TRBV29-1 . . TGCAGCGTTGGGCTAGGGCGGAGCTCCTACAATGAGCAGTTCTTC CSVGLGRSSYNEQFF
TRBJ2-3 TRBV9 . TRBD1 TGTGCCAGCTACCCCACCTCCCAGGGGGTTACAGATACGCAGTATTTT CASYPTSQGVTDTQYF
TRBJ2-2 TRBV25-1 . . TGTGCCAGCTCAGAGAACACCGGGGAGCTGTTTTTT CASSENTGELFF
TRBJ2-2 TRBV7-8 . . TGTGCCAGCAGCTTAGCGAGGGCAGGGTTGTTCACCGGGGAGCTGTTTTTT CASSLARAGLFTGELFF
TRBJ2-7 TRBV30 once . TGTGCCTGGCGACCTCCCGGGACTGGCTCCTACGAGCAGTACTTC CAWRPPGTGSYEQYF
TRBJ1-3 TRBV6-4 . . TGTGCCAGCAGTGGTCACTCTGGAAACACCATATATTTT CASSGHSGNTIYF